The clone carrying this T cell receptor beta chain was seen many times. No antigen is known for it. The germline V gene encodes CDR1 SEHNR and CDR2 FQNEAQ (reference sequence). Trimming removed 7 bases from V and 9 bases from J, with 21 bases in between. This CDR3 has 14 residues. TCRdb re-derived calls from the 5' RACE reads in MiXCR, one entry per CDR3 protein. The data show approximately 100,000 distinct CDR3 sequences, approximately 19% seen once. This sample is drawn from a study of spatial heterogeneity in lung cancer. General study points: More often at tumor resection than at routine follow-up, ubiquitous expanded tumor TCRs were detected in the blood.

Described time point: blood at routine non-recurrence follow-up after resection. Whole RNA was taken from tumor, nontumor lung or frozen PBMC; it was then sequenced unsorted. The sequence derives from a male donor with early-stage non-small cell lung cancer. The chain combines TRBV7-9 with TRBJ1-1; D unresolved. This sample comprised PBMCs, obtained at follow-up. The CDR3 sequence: CASTHGRQPNQAFF. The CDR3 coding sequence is TGTGCCAGCACCCACGGGAGACAACCAAACCAAGCTTTCTTT.